What follows describes a single T cell receptor (beta chain). It lacks a known antigen. No base-level quality is on record; no much larger clone is a single base apart. This sample stems from a study of T cell responses to AZD1222 COVID-19 vaccine (dated by TCRdb to about 2021). With regard to the full study: TCR sequencing covered over 230 trial participants: 207 given two doses of AZD1222 and 26 given two doses of MenACWY control vaccine. Enrollment into the trials was organized by age into subgroups of 18-55, 56-69 and 70-plus years, and those subgroups contained roughly 150, 30 and 60 TCR-sequenced participants, respectively.

The CDR3 regions of human TCRbeta chains were analyzed by immunosequencing. The paper's data handling went like this. Repertoire TCRs were matched against a reference library of SARS-CoV-2-specific TCRs generated with the MIRA antigen-specificity platform. Breadth meant the fraction of unique TCRs that were SARS-CoV-2-associated, whereas depth meant the fraction of total T cells that were SARS-CoV-2-associated. Using the MIRA data, each spike-specific TCR was mapped to the spike region that the TCR reacts to and placed in a CD4 or CD8 class. Log10-transformed breadth and depth values were compared by one-way ANOVA with Sidak's multiple comparisons tests. Imported from immuneACCESS, the table was reduced by TCRdb to in-frame sequences with V and J called. These copies leave out some clones; in studies compared against another copy, an unresolved V gene accounts for under half, and the cause of the remainder is not known. V, J and clone size were drawn from that table, and D and trimming were deduced from the DNA. The sample data list 20,000 to 30,000 clones, and about 85% of these were observed just once. Of the sample, almost 8% falls within the top ten clones.

The time point label, read with the paper, signifies: about 28 days (+/-7) after the second vaccine dose. AZD1222 recipients given second doses at about 4 weeks or at about 12 weeks were pooled, since spike-specific TCR depth and breadth were not found to differ between the two schedules. The vaccinee samples were drawn from two UK trials, COV001 and COV002, one of which was a single-blind randomized controlled phase 2/3 trial testing AZD1222 (ChAdOx1 nCoV-19) in healthy adults. For TCRbeta chain sequencing, PBMC samples from trial participants were taken at day 0 and at day 28 after the second dose. Clipping removes 4 bases from V and 1 base from J, with 11 as the unmatched junction base count. The germline V gene specifies MDHEN as CDR1 and SYDVKM as CDR2. The CDR3 sequence holds 17 residues, the cysteine and phenylalanine included. Here the CDR3 DNA is all that survives: 51 bases in frame from base 1.

Overall results and qualifications from the work: Only five to seven AZD1222 recipients were SARS-CoV-2 seropositive at baseline, limiting conclusions about previously exposed vaccinees. In the small 56-69-year group, the increase in depth fell short of significance, most likely because of low power. A significant rise in spike-specific TCR breadth and depth was observed after two AZD1222 doses relative to day 0 and relative to MenACWY recipients. Vaccine-associated CD4 TCRs spanned the whole spike protein, with dominant responses in regions 160-218 and 743-854. Because no day 14 peak-response samples were available, repertoires were characterized only after the peak T cell response. Participants were mostly white British, with more females than males. The authors suggested clonal diversity may have been underestimated. Reportedly, close to half of the unique spike-specific TCRs recognized epitopes lying outside the regions that are mutated in the B.1.351 and B.1.1.7 variants.

This sequence was found in an adult who received the AZD1222 COVID-19 vaccine. The starting material was peripheral blood, obtained 28 days after the second AZD1222 dose. The receptor chain draws on TRBV28 and TRBJ2-7; 9 central bases correspond to TRBD1. The nucleotide sequence reads TGTGCCAGCAGTTCGGGACCGGGACAGGGATATTCCTACGAGCAGTACTTC. Translated, this is CASSSGPGQGYSYEQYF.